These T cell receptor beta chains were read from a single sample in a study of cytotoxic CD8 clonotypes in ibrutinib-treated CLL. Libraries were prepared by immunoSEQ multiplex PCR; TCRdb keeps only in-frame clonotypes and omits some of them. Of roughly 200,000 clones detected, approximately 72% appear once; the ten largest clones hold under 15%. Sequenced here: PBMCs, sampled after 24 months of ibrutinib treatment. Receptors were obtained from a human donor with chronic lymphocytic leukemia. Both conserved end residues are part of each CDR3. The D gene is left open where the match is weak. Expanded clones get a size class; other rows say once, few or many, or leave the size out.

j_gene | d_gene | v_gene | abundance | CDR3nt | CDR3aa
TRBJ2-3 | TRBD2 | TRBV29-1 | NA | TGCAGCGTTCCCGTCTCTGTAGCGGGAGGGCCAGATACGCAGTATTTT | CSVPVSVAGGPDTQYF
TRBJ1-2 | NA | TRBV5-8 | NA | TGTGCCAGCAGCCAACAGGTGCTTAAGGGCTATGGCTACACCTTC | CASSQQVLKGYGYTF
TRBJ2-7 | TRBD2 | TRBV7-6 | NA | TGTGCCAGCAGTCCTAGCGGGAGAGGGGACGAGCAGTACTTC | CASSPSGRGDEQYF
TRBJ2-7 | TRBD1 | TRBV10-3 | few | TGTGCCATCACTCCCGGGACAGGGTATGAGCAGTACTTC | CAITPGTGYEQYF
TRBJ1-5 | NA | TRBV7-9 | few | TGTGCCAGCAGCGGTAGGACCACTCAGCCCCAGCATTTT | CASSGRTTQPQHF
TRBJ1-3 | NA | TRBV7-8 | few | TGTGCCAGCAGCTTAGAGGTTGTCTCTGGAAACACCATATATTTT | CASSLEVVSGNTIYF
TRBJ1-2 | TRBD1 | TRBV7-2 | NA | TGTGCCAGCAGCAGGGACAGTGGCTACACCTTC | CASSRDSGYTF
TRBJ2-3 | NA | TRBV29-1 | NA | TGCAGCGTGACACTTAGCACAGATACGCAGTATTTT | CSVTLSTDTQYF
TRBJ2-1 | TRBD1 | TRBV15 | once | TGTGCCACCAGCAGAGAGCCAGCCGGGACAGGGAATGAGCAGTTCTTC | CATSREPAGTGNEQFF
TRBJ1-1 | TRBD1 | TRBV18 | NA | TGTGCCAGCTCACCCGGACAGGTTGCTGAAGGAGCTTTCTTT | CASSPGQVAEGAFF
TRBJ1-1 | NA | TRBV7-2 | NA | TGTGCCAGCAGCTTAGAGAGGAACACTGAAGCTTTCTTT | CASSLERNTEAFF
TRBJ2-2 | TRBD1 | TRBV20-1 | few | TGCAGTGGGGGACAGGGACGAGAGCTGTTTTTT | CSGGQGRELFF
TRBJ1-5 | TRBD1 | TRBV2 | NA | TGTGCCAGCAGTGAGAATACTTGGGACAGGGCTTATAGCAATCAGCCCCAGCATTTT | CASSENTWDRAYSNQPQHF
TRBJ1-6 | NA | TRBV19 | NA | TGTGCCAGTAGTATAGGATTCTCACCCCTCCACTTT | CASSIGFSPLHF
TRBJ2-7 | TRBD1 | TRBV19 | NA | TGTGCCAGTACCGCTGGGATAAACAGGGGCTACGAGCAGTACTTC | CASTAGINRGYEQYF
TRBJ2-7 | TRBD2 | TRBV7-8 | NA | TGTGCCAGCAGCTTAGTACTAGCGGGAGCCTACGAGCAGTACTTC | CASSLVLAGAYEQYF
TRBJ1-4 | NA | TRBV18 | few | TGTGCCAGCTCACCACCGATTCTACGAGGGCCCGAAAAACTGTTTTTT | CASSPPILRGPEKLFF
TRBJ2-3 | NA | TRBV9 | NA | TGTGCCAGCAGCATCCGGGGGACAGATACGCAGTATTTT | CASSIRGTDTQYF
TRBJ1-1 | NA | TRBV28 | NA | TGTGCCAGCAGTTTCGGTTGGAGGATTGAAGCTTTCTTT | CASSFGWRIEAFF
TRBJ2-5 | TRBD2 | TRBV5-1 | NA | TGCGCCAGCAGCGTGACTAGCGGGGAAGAGACCCAGTACTTC | CASSVTSGEETQYF
TRBJ1-2 | NA | TRBV7-9 | few | TGTGCCAGCAGCCCCGGCGGTCTGCGTGGCTACACCTTC | CASSPGGLRGYTF
TRBJ1-2 | NA | TRBV14 | NA | TGTGCCAGCAGCCAAGGAGCAGGGAGGGCCTATGGCTACACCTTC | CASSQGAGRAYGYTF
TRBJ1-2 | NA | TRBV28 | NA | TGTGCCAGCAGTTCTCCCTCTCTGTCAAACTATGGCTACACCTTC | CASSSPSLSNYGYTF
TRBJ2-3 | TRBD1 | TRBV10-3 | few | TGTGCCATCAACAGGGGTGATGATACAGATACGCAGTATTTT | CAINRGDDTDTQYF
TRBJ2-7 | NA | TRBV27 | NA | TGTGCCAGCAGTACGGGACCGAGGCGCCTCGGGGAGCAGTACTTC | CASSTGPRRLGEQYF
TRBJ1-2 | NA | TRBV10-3 | NA | TGTGCCATCAGGACGGATGGGGGGCCGAGTCGCTATGGCTACACCTTC | CAIRTDGGPSRYGYTF
TRBJ1-2 | NA | TRBV19 | NA | TGTGCCAGTAGTATCGGGACCGGAGGTTCCTATGGCTACACCTTC | CASSIGTGGSYGYTF
TRBJ2-3 | NA | TRBV2 | NA | TGTGCCAGCCTGGGGGACGCGGATACGCAGTATTTT | CASLGDADTQYF
TRBJ1-2 | NA | TRBV7-2 | NA | TGTGCCAGCAGCCTGGACCAAGTTAGTGATGGCTACACCTTC | CASSLDQVSDGYTF
TRBJ2-2 | NA | TRBV19 | few | TGTGCCAGTAGGTCCCCACAGAGAACCGGGGAGCTGTTTTTT | CASRSPQRTGELFF
TRBJ2-7 | TRBD1 | TRBV6-1 | once | TGTGCCAGCAGTGACGTAGACAGGGAGTCCTACGAGCAGTACTTC | CASSDVDRESYEQYF
TRBJ2-1 | TRBD2 | TRBV7-3 | NA | TGTGCCAGCAGCTCGGGACTAGCGGGCTACAATGAGCAGTTCTTC | CASSSGLAGYNEQFF
TRBJ1-1 | NA | TRBV7-7 | once | TGTGCTAGCAGCTTAACCCGAGGTCATTTCTCCGAAATGAACACTGAAGCTTTCTTT | CASSLTRGHFSEMNTEAFF
TRBJ1-1 | TRBD1 | TRBV7-9 | NA | TGTGCCAGCAGCTTAGAACCGACAGGGGGAGCTTTCTTT | CASSLEPTGGAFF
TRBJ1-4 | NA | TRBV30 | NA | TGTGCCTGGAGTGTGGGCACCCATAATGAAAAACTGTTTTTT | CAWSVGTHNEKLFF
TRBJ2-3 | NA | TRBV6-4 | NA | TGTGCCAGCAGTGACCGGCCTAGCCGAGATACGCAGTATTTT | CASSDRPSRDTQYF
TRBJ2-7 | TRBD1 | TRBV4-3 | NA | TGCGCCAGCAGCCCGACTCGGCAGGGGGCTCGCGAGCAGTACTTC | CASSPTRQGAREQYF
TRBJ2-3 | NA | TRBV14 | NA | TGTGCCAGCAGCCAAGAGGGGGGTTCCAGCCCAGATACGCAGTATTTT | CASSQEGGSSPDTQYF
TRBJ1-2 | NA | TRBV7-9 | NA | TGTGCCAGCCATGGTCAGGGGAACTATGGCTACACCTTC | CASHGQGNYGYTF
TRBJ2-7 | NA | TRBV4-3 | NA | TGCGCCAGCAGCCAAGAGCCCTCAGGGAGTCTCTACGAGCAGTACTTC | CASSQEPSGSLYEQYF
TRBJ2-7 | NA | TRBV5-1 | few | TGCGCCAGCAGCCAGCTAGAACTAGTGGGCGAGCAGTACTTC | CASSQLELVGEQYF
TRBJ2-2 | NA | TRBV5-4 | NA | TGTGCCAGCAGCCCAAGTCAAGCGGCGAACACCGGGGAGCTGTTTTTT | CASSPSQAANTGELFF
TRBJ2-7 | NA | TRBV7-9 | NA | TGTGCCAGCAGCGGGGGCAGGACTAACTACGAGCAGTACTTC | CASSGGRTNYEQYF
TRBJ2-7 | NA | TRBV29-1 | NA | TGCAGCGTTACCACAGGGTTGGGGCTATACGAGCAGTACTTC | CSVTTGLGLYEQYF
TRBJ2-1 | NA | TRBV20-1 | NA | TGCAGTGCTGCTCTAAGGGAGCAGTTCTTC | CSAALREQFF
TRBJ2-5 | TRBD2 | TRBV7-3 | NA | TGTGCCAGCAGCTTAAGGACTAGCGGGCAAGAGACCCAGTACTTC | CASSLRTSGQETQYF
TRBJ1-2 | TRBD1 | TRBV7-2 | NA | TGTGCCAGCAGTCAGGACAGGCCCGATGGCTACACCTTC | CASSQDRPDGYTF
TRBJ2-5 | TRBD1 | TRBV29-1 | NA | TGCAGCGTTGAGACAGGGGGCCAAGAGACCCAGTACTTC | CSVETGGQETQYF
TRBJ2-1 | NA | TRBV4-1 | once | TGCGCCAGCAGCCAAGAGGGGCTAGGCGATGAGCAGTTCTTC | CASSQEGLGDEQFF
TRBJ1-1 | TRBD1 | TRBV15 | NA | TGTGCCACCCAGCTCCTGGACAGGGAGGGAACTGAAGCTTTCTTT | CATQLLDREGTEAFF